Listed below are T cell receptor beta chains from one sample, sequenced in a study of cytomegalovirus exposure and HLA in healthy donors. The data were produced by immunoSEQ multiplex PCR, yet TCRdb's version contains in-frame clones alone and is incomplete. The sample lists roughly 160,000 clones, approximately 76% seen once, with more than 1.2% in the top ten. The material sequenced was PBMCs. The receptors were sampled from a man aged 60-69 years in good health and CMV-seronegative. CDR3s include the opening cysteine and the closing phenylalanine or tryptophan. D genes are given only for firm matches. Not all rows give a size; the values are once, few, many and, for expanded clones, a class.

>TRBV9|TRBJ2-1|17|TRBD1|.
TGTGCCAGCAGCGTAGGGGGGGGACAGGGAGTACGCAATGAGCAGTTCTTC
CASSVGGGQGVRNEQFF
>TRBV4-1|TRBJ2-5|15|TRBD2|.
TGCGCCAGCAGCCCCATCGTCAGGGAGGGTGAGACCCAGTACTTC
CASSPIVREGETQYF
>TRBV5-1|TRBJ2-3|16|.|.
TGCGCCAGCAGCTTCCTACCCCAGGGTGGGGCAGATACGCAGTATTTT
CASSFLPQGGADTQYF
>TRBV2|TRBJ2-5|16|.|once
TGTGCCAGCAGTGAAAGGAGCGGAGCCCCCCAAGAGACCCAGTACTTC
CASSERSGAPQETQYF
>TRBV6-6|TRBJ2-3|15|TRBD2|few
TGTGCCAGCAGTTTGGGACTAGCGGGAGCAGATACGCAGTATTTT
CASSLGLAGADTQYF
>TRBV7-9|TRBJ2-5|15|.|few
TGTGCCAGCAGCACCACTAAGACAGCGCGAGAGACCCAGTACTTC
CASSTTKTARETQYF
>TRBV7-9|TRBJ2-1|13|TRBD2|.
TGTGCCAGCAGCAGAGGACTAGCAAATGAGCAGTTCTTC
CASSRGLANEQFF
>TRBV29-1|TRBJ2-3|14|TRBD2|.
TGCAGCGTTGAAGGCCTAGCGGGCCCAGATACGCAGTATTTT
CSVEGLAGPDTQYF
>TRBV5-1|TRBJ1-1|16|TRBD1|.
TGCGCCAGCAGCACCTCACCGGGACAGGGGGCTACTGAAGCTTTCTTT
CASSTSPGQGATEAFF
>TRBV5-5|TRBJ1-1|13|TRBD1|.
TGTGCCAGCAGCACACAGGGGATCACTGAAGCTTTCTTT
CASSTQGITEAFF
>TRBV19|TRBJ2-7|14|TRBD1|.
TGTGCCAGTAGTATGTCGGGACAGGGTTTAGAGCAGCACTTC
CASSMSGQGLEQHF
>TRBV28|TRBJ2-3|16|.|.
TGTGCCAGCCGTCGAAGGGGCCGAAAAGGGACAGATACGCAGTATTTT
CASRRRGRKGTDTQYF
>TRBV7-9|TRBJ2-3|16|.|few
TGTGCCAGCAGCAGTCGACTCAGCGGGAGCACAGATACGCAGTATTTT
CASSSRLSGSTDTQYF
>TRBV4-1|TRBJ1-6|17|.|once
TGCGCCAGCAGCCACCCCATGCCCCGACGGGTTACCTCACCCCTCCACTTT
CASSHPMPRRVTSPLHF
>TRBV6-1|TRBJ1-3|15|.|.
TGTGCCAGCAGAAACCAAAGAGACATTAAAAACACCATATATTTT
CASRNQRDIKNTIYF